Presented here are 25 T cell receptor beta chains from one specimen sequenced in a study of CD8+ T cells in alopecia areata. This sample's treatment: oral pan-JAK inhibitor, 5-10 mg twice daily. Following extraction, RNA underwent reverse transcription to cDNA, which served as the sequencing template. Sequencing used immunoSEQ multiplex PCR; TCRdb keeps in-frame clones, though not all of them. Of about 140,000 clones listed, 82% are singletons. Material: CD8+ T cells sorted from blood, obtained at week 4, from a patient treated with tofacitinib. These receptors all come from a human donor with alopecia areata.

Here the CDR3 reads CASSIVGEGDTQYF. CDR3 nucleotide sequence: TGTGCCAGTAGTATAGTAGGGGAAGGAGATACGCAGTATTTT. J is TRBJ2-3 and V is TRBV19; weak D call: TRBD1 (5 bases). Trimming took 1 base from V and 5 from J, leaving 10 bases between them. This CDR3 comprises 14 residues. Looked up from germline, CDR1 is LNHDA and CDR2 is SQIVND (reference sequence).

J is TRBJ1-2 and V is TRBV4-1; D uncertain. This CDR3 region has 11 residues. Trimming removed 2 bases from V and 8 bases from J, with 6 bases in between. Looked up from germline, CDR1 is MGHRA and CDR2 is YSYEKL. The chain's CDR3 is CASSQLGGYTF. CDR3 DNA sequence: TGCGCCAGCAGCCAACTAGGGGGCTACACCTTC.

This clone was detected once. V is TRBV6-6 and J is TRBJ2-5, with D tentatively TRBD1 (6 bases). V was pared by 5 bases and J by 3 bases, with 19 bases between. The CDR3 has 16 residues. The germline V gene encodes CDR1 MNHNY and CDR2 SVGAGI (reference sequence). As DNA, the CDR3 is TGTGCCAGCAGTCCCCGCGCAGGGGCGCGAGAAGAGACCCAGTACTTC. Amino acids: CASSPRAGAREETQYF.

This chain joins TRBV19 and TRBJ2-7; 8 bases are shared with TRBD2. Germline CDR1 and CDR2: LNHDA and SQIVND (reference sequence). This CDR3 is built from 13 residues. V lost 5 bases, J lost 3 bases, and 3 bases stayed unmatched. In DNA form, the CDR3 reads TGTGCCAGTAGTCCGGGACTAGTCTACGAGCAGTACTTC. This sequence encodes CASSPGLVYEQYF.

This chain joins TRBV2 and TRBJ2-7; possibly TRBD1 for D (6 bases). In germline, CDR1 is SNHLY, CDR2 FYNNEI. The V gene lost 5 bases and the J gene lost 3 bases, with 11 bases spanning the gap. The CDR3 has 13 amino acids. DNA for the CDR3: TGTGCCAGCAGTCACAGGGAACACTACGAGCAGTACTTC. Translation: CASSHREHYEQYF.

This sequence joins TRBV7-9 and TRBJ2-5, with TRBD2 as a possible D gene (6 bases). The V end was cut by 5 bases, the J end by 5 bases, with 9 bases between. This CDR3 spans 12 amino acids. Germline lookup yields CDR1 SEHNR and CDR2 FQNEAQ (reference sequence). The CDR3 loop reads CASSSLAETQYF. The CDR3 DNA sequence: TGTGCCAGCAGCAGCCTAGCGGAGACCCAGTACTTC.

The CDR3 DNA reads as TGTGCCAGCAGCCATTCCTCTTCTCGAGGGAACACCGGGGAGCTGTTTTTT. Amino acid sequence: CASSHSSSRGNTGELFF. The J gene is TRBJ2-2, the V gene TRBV14; D is undetermined. The CDR3 covers 17 residues. The V gene's germline CDR1 is SGHDN and CDR2 FVKESK. V gave up 3 bases and J gave up 1 base, with 15 bases separating them. Based on the CDR3 plus reference TRBV14 and TRBJ2-2, the full variable domain is EAGVTQFPSHSVIEKGQTVTLRCDPISGHDNLYWYRRVMGKEIKFLLHFVKESKQDESGMPNNRFLAERTGGTYSTLKVQPAELEDSGVYFCASSHSSSRGNTGELFFGEGSRLTVL.

V is TRBV5-5 and J is TRBJ1-4, with 8 bases aligning to TRBD1. The junction had 7 bases not matched to a gene; V was cut back by 3 bases and J by 3 bases. This CDR3 spans 16 amino acids. The germline gives CDR1 SGHKS, CDR2 YYEKEE (reference sequence). The CDR3 DNA reads TGTGCCAGCAGCTCCTCAGGGGGCGCAGCTAATGAAAAACTGTTTTTT. Protein: CASSSSGGAANEKLFF. The full variable domain, its missing parts supplied by reference TRBV5-5 and TRBJ1-4, is DAGVTQSPTHLIKTRGQQVTLRCSPISGHKSVSWYQQVLGQGPQFIFQYYEKEERGRGNFPDRFSARQFPNYSSELNVNALLLGDSALYLCASSSSGGAANEKLFFGSGTQLSVL.

The J gene is TRBJ2-1, the V gene TRBV25-1, with 9 bases identical to TRBD2. Germline CDR1 MGHDK, CDR2 SYGVNS. V gave up 6 bases and J gave up 4 bases; unmatched junction bases: 4. The CDR3 totals 14 residues. CDR3 amino acids: CASRTSGEYNEQFF. CDR3 DNA sequence: TGTGCCAGCAGGACTAGCGGTGAATACAATGAGCAGTTCTTC.

This chain connects TRBV5-4 to TRBJ2-7, with TRBD1 identical over 8 bases. V was clipped by 0 bases and J by 5 bases; unmatched bases: 4. CDR1 and CDR2 (germline): SGHNT, YYREEE (reference sequence). The CDR3 totals 14 residues. CDR3 protein: CASSLGTGKDEQYF. Written as DNA, the CDR3 is TGTGCCAGCAGCTTGGGGACAGGGAAGGACGAGCAGTACTTC.

The genes are TRBV13 and TRBJ1-1; D remains ambiguous. The CDR3 sequence is 14 residues long. V lost 5 bases, J lost 4 bases, and 14 bases lay in between. Germline assignment: CDR1 PRHDT and CDR2 FYEKMQ (reference sequence). The CDR3 protein is CASSPPGRSTEAFF. In nucleotides, the CDR3 is TGTGCCAGCAGCCCCCCCGGGAGAAGCACTGAAGCTTTCTTT. The full variable domain, with the rest looked up from reference TRBV13 and TRBJ1-1, is AAGVIQSPRHLIKEKRETATLKCYPIPRHDTVYWYQQGPGQDPQFLISFYEKMQSDKGSIPDRFSAQQFSDYHSELNMSSLELGDSALYFCASSPPGRSTEAFFGQGTRLTVV.

V usage is TRBV27 and J usage is TRBJ2-1, with D possibly TRBD2 on 6 matching bases. Trimming shortened V by 6 bases and J by 1 base, and 13 bases separated the two germline ends. CDR3 size: 15 residues. Germline assignment: CDR1 MNHEY and CDR2 SMNVEV (reference sequence). CDR3 sequence: CASSPLGLSYNEQFF. CDR3 nucleotides: TGTGCCAGCAGCCCCTTGGGACTTTCCTACAATGAGCAGTTCTTC.

This clone was found a few times. This chain connects TRBV13 to TRBJ2-5; 8 positions match TRBD2. Germline V gives CDR1 PRHDT, CDR2 FYEKMQ (reference sequence). With V trimmed by 5 bases and J by 0 bases, 5 bases remained unmatched. The CDR3 runs to 15 residues. CDR3 protein: CASSPTLADQETQYF. The CDR3 nucleotides are TGTGCCAGCAGCCCCACACTAGCGGACCAAGAGACCCAGTACTTC. The full variable domain, with the rest looked up from reference TRBV13 and TRBJ2-5, is AAGVIQSPRHLIKEKRETATLKCYPIPRHDTVYWYQQGPGQDPQFLISFYEKMQSDKGSIPDRFSAQQFSDYHSELNMSSLELGDSALYFCASSPTLADQETQYFGPGTRLLVL.

The rearrangement links TRBV27 to TRBJ2-7; D ambiguous. The CDR3 has 14 residues. Germline CDR1 reads MNHEY; CDR2 reads SMNVEV (reference sequence). The V end was cut by 3 bases, the J end by 0 bases, with 9 bases between. The CDR3 DNA follows: TGTGCCAGCAGTTTCGGTGCTAGCTCCTACGAGCAGTACTTC. It encodes CASSFGASSYEQYF.

The chain is built from TRBV29-1 and TRBJ2-1; 11 bases match TRBD2. This CDR3 is built from 14 residues. After removal of 1 base from V and 4 bases from J, the junction contained 0 bases not matched to a gene. Germline V gene data show CDR1 as SQVTM and CDR2 as ANQGSEA. The CDR3 region is CSVEGLAGYNEQFF. DNA for the CDR3: TGCAGCGTTGAAGGACTAGCGGGGTACAATGAGCAGTTCTTC.

The CDR3 sequence: CASGGGRIEETQYF. The CDR3 nucleotides read TGTGCCAGCGGTGGGGGCAGAATTGAAGAGACCCAGTACTTC. This rearrangement joins TRBV2 to TRBJ2-5; a weak D match, TRBD1 (6 bases). V dropped 8 bases and J dropped 3 bases, with 16 bases sitting between them. The CDR3 has 14 amino acids. Germline loops: CDR1 SNHLY, CDR2 FYNNEI.

This chain connects TRBV4-3 to TRBJ1-2, with D possibly being TRBD1 (6 bases). CDR1 and CDR2 (germline): LGHNA, YSLEER. Trimming stripped 1 base from V and 3 bases from J, with 12 bases between. This CDR3 is built from 15 residues. The CDR3, as DNA: TGCGCCAGCAGCCAAGTCTTGGACAGCTACTATGGCTACACCTTC. Its protein is CASSQVLDSYYGYTF.

V and J are TRBV29-1 and TRBJ2-7; TRBD1 might be the D (6 bases). This CDR3 is built from 13 residues. In germline, CDR1 is SQVTM, CDR2 ANQGSEA. With 4 bases removed from V and 3 bases from J, the gap between germline ends came to 13 bases. CDR3 protein: CSVAGVDGYEQYF. CDR3 DNA sequence: TGCAGCGTTGCAGGGGTGGACGGCTACGAGCAGTACTTC.

The chain links TRBV18 to TRBJ2-5; no firm D call. The CDR3 loop spans 15 amino acids. V was clipped by 5 bases and J by 0 bases, with 13 bases between them. The germline V gene encodes CDR1 KGHSH and CDR2 LQKENI. The CDR3 loop is CASSTPRDYQETQYF. CDR3 nucleotides: TGTGCCAGCTCAACCCCTCGAGATTACCAAGAGACCCAGTACTTC.

V is TRBV5-6 and J is TRBJ2-7, with 10 bases identical to TRBD2. CDR1 is SGHDT, CDR2 YYEEEE, per germline. CDR3 length: 14 residues. V lost 2 bases, J lost 6 bases, and 5 bases stayed unmatched. CDR3 loop: CASSFTSGALEQYF. Here the CDR3 DNA reads TGTGCCAGCAGCTTCACTAGCGGGGCCCTCGAGCAGTACTTC.

V usage is TRBV2 and J usage is TRBJ1-2; perhaps TRBD1 as D (5 bases). V lost 7 bases to trimming and J lost 3 bases, with 12 bases between them. The germline V gene has CDR1 SNHLY and CDR2 FYNNEI. The CDR3 is 13 amino acids. CDR3 protein: CASTGRGYYGYTF. CDR3 DNA: TGTGCCAGCACGGGACGGGGATACTATGGCTACACCTTC.

The rearrangement joins TRBV15 to TRBJ2-3; 14 nucleotides match TRBD2. The germline V gene encodes CDR1 LNHNV and CDR2 YYDKDF (reference sequence). This CDR3 spans 16 amino acids. Trimming at V came to 4 bases and at J to 3 bases, leaving 3 bases not matched to a gene. The CDR3 sequence: CATSIRTSGGTDTQYF. The CDR3, as DNA: TGTGCCACCAGCATTCGGACTAGCGGGGGGACAGATACGCAGTATTTT.

CDR3 bases: TGTGCCAGCAGCACAGGGACAGGGCAAACTGAAGCTTTCTTT. Encoded protein: CASSTGTGQTEAFF. The chain couples TRBV4-2 to TRBJ1-1; TRBD1 matches at 9 bases. Per the germline V gene, CDR1 is LGHNA and CDR2 is YNFKEQ. The V and J ends lost 5 bases and 5 bases, in that order; junction bases with no gene match: 6. The CDR3 consists of 14 residues.

V is TRBV7-9 and J is TRBJ2-5; 10 bases match TRBD1. Germline CDR1 is SEHNR and CDR2 is FQNEAQ (reference sequence). CDR3 length: 13 amino acids. Losses at the gene ends were 9 bases for V and 9 bases for J; bases not matched to a gene: 10. The CDR3 nucleotides are TGTGCCAGTATCGACAGGGGGCGAAATCCCCAGTACTTC. Amino acids: CASIDRGRNPQYF.

The V call is TRBV14, the J call TRBJ2-5; D unclear. V was shortened by 3 bases and J by 1 base, with 9 bases between the two germline ends. The CDR3 runs to 14 residues. CDR1 SGHDN and CDR2 FVKESK come from the germline V gene. The chain's CDR3 is CASSQVDVQETQYF. CDR3 bases: TGTGCCAGCAGCCAGGTAGACGTCCAAGAGACCCAGTACTTC.